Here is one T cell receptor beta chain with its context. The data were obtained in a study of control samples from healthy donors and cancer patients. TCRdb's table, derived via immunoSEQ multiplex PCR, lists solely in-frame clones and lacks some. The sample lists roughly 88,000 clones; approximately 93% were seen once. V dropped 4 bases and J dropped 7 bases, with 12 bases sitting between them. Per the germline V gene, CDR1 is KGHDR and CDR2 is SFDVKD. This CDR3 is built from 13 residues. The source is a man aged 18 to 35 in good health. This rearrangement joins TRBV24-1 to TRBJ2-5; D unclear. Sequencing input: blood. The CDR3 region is CATSDVGLTTQYF. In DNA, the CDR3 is TGTGCCACCAGTGACGTCGGTCTTACGACCCAGTACTTC.